This T cell receptor (beta chain) was identified in a study of siplizumab effects on memory and regulatory T cells. Study conclusions and caveats: The alloresponse seemed to draw substantially on naive T cells, which appeared more diverse than memory cells. Where siplizumab was present, mappable alloreactive CD4+ clones averaged about 65% Treg-derived, compared with 25% to 30% in controls. Siplizumab brought about a significant reduction in alloreactive sequences traceable to unstimulated CD4+ memory cells.

Assays examined approximately 9.1 x 10^4 TCR templates per sample. This table comes from immunoSEQ multiplex PCR, and its TCRdb copy is limited to in-frame clones, with some not included. This sample has around 58,000 clones, with around four fifths found just once. Germline trimming cut 1 base from V and 8 bases from J; bases unmatched to any gene: 13. The CDR3 totals 17 residues. From germline, CDR1 is SGHTA and CDR2 FQGNSA. Note on this clone: Its matching antigen is unknown.

Sequencing input: memory CD4+ T cells sorted from blood. This sequence originates from a human donor in good health. The chain combines TRBV7-2 with TRBJ2-3, with 9 bases aligning to TRBD1. CDR3 nucleotides: TGTGCCAGCAGCTTAGATCCCCCCGGGACAGGGAGGGGTACGCAGTATTTT. This sequence encodes CASSLDPPGTGRGTQYF.